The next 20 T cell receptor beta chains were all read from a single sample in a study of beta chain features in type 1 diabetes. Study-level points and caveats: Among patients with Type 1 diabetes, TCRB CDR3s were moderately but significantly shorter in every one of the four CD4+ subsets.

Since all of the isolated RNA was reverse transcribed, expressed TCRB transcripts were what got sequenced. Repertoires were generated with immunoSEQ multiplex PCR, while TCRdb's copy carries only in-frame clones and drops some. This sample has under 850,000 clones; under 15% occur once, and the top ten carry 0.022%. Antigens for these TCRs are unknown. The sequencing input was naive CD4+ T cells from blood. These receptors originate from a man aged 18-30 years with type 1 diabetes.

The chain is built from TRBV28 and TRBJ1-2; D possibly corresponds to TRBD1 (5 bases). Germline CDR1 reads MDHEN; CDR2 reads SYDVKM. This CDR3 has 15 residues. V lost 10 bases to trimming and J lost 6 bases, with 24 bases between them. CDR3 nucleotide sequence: TGTGCCATCTTCCAGGTTGGGGGAAGGCGGGATGGCTACACCTTC. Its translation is CAIFQVGGRRDGYTF.

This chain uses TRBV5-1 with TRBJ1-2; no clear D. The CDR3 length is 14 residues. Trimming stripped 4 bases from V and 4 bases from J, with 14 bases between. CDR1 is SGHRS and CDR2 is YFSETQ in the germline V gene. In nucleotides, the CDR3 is TGCGCCAGCAGCCTTGGATCGGATGGCTATGGCTACACCTTC. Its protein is CASSLGSDGYGYTF. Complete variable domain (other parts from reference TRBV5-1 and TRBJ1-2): KAGVTQTPRYLIKTRGQQVTLSCSPISGHRSVSWYQQTPGQGLQFLFEYFSETQRNKGNFPGRFSGRQFSNSRSEMNVSTLELGDSALYLCASSLGSDGYGYTFGSGTRLTVV.

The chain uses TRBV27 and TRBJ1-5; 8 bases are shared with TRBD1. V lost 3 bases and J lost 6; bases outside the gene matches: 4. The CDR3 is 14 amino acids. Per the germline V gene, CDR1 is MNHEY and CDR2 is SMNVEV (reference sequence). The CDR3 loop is CASSFQGAGQPQHF. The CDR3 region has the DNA TGTGCCAGCAGTTTCCAGGGGGCTGGTCAGCCCCAGCATTTT.

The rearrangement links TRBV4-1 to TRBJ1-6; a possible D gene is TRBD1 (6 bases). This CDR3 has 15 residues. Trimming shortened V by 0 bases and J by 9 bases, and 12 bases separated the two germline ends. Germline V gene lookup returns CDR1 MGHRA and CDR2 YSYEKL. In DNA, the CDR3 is TGCGCCAGCAGCCAAGAGGAGGGGGATGTTTCACCCCTCCACTTT. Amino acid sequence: CASSQEEGDVSPLHF.

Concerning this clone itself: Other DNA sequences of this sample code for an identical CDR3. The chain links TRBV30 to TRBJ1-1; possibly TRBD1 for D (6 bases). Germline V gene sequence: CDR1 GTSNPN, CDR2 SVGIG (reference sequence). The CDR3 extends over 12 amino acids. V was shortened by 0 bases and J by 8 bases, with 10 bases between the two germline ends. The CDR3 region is CAWSVQGSEAFF. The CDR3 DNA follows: TGTGCCTGGAGTGTACAGGGTTCGGAAGCTTTCTTT.

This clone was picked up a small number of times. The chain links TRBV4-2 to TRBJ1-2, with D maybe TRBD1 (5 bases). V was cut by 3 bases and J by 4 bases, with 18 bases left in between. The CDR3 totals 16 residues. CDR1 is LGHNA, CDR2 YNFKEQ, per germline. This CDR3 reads CASSQPLGTETYGYTF. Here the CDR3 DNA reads TGTGCCAGCAGCCAGCCCCTTGGGACCGAGACCTATGGCTACACCTTC.

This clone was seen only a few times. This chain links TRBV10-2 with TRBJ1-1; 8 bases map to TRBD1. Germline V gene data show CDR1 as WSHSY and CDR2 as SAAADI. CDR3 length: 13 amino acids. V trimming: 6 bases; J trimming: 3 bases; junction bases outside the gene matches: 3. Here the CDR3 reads CASRKQGDTEAFF. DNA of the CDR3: TGCGCCAGCAGGAAACAGGGGGACACTGAAGCTTTCTTT.

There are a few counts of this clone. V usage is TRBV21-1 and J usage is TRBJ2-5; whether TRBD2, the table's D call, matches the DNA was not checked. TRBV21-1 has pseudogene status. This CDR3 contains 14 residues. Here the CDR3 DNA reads TGTGCCAGCAGCAAAATCGAGCGTCCAGAGACCCAGTACTTC. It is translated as CASSKIERPETQYF.

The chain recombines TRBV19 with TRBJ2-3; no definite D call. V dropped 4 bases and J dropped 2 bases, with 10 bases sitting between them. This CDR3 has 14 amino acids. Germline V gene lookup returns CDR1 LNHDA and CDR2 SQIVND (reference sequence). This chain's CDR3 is CASSTPLNTDTQYF. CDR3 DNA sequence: TGTGCCAGTAGTACCCCTCTTAACACAGATACGCAGTATTTT.

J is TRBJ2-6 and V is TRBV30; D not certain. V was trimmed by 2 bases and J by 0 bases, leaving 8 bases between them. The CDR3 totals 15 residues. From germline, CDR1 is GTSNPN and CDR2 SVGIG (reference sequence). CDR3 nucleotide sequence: TGTGCCTGGAGTCAGCTGCCCTCTGGGGCCAACGTCCTGACTTTC. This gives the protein CAWSQLPSGANVLTF. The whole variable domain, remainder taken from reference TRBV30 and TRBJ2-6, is SQTIHQWPATLVQPVGSPLSLECTVEGTSNPNLYWYRQAAGRGLQLLFYSVGIGQISSEVPQNLSASRPQDRQFILSSKKLLLSDSGFYLCAWSQLPSGANVLTFGAGSRLTVL.

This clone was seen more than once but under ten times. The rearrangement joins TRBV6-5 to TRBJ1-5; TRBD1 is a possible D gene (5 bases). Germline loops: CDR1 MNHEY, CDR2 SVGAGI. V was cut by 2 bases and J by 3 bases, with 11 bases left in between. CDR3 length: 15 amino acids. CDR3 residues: CASSYAGGNNQPQHF. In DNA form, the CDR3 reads TGTGCCAGCAGTTACGCCGGGGGGAACAATCAGCCCCAGCATTTT.

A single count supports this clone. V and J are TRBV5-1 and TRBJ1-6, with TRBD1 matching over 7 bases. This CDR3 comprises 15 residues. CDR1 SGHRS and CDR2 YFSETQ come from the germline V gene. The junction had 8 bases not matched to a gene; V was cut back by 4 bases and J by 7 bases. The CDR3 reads CASSLRGTANSPLHF. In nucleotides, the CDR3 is TGCGCCAGCAGCCTGCGCGGGACAGCGAATTCACCCCTCCACTTT. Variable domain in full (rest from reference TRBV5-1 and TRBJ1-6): KAGVTQTPRYLIKTRGQQVTLSCSPISGHRSVSWYQQTPGQGLQFLFEYFSETQRNKGNFPGRFSGRQFSNSRSEMNVSTLELGDSALYLCASSLRGTANSPLHFGNGTRLTVT.

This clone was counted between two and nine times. The DNA of the CDR3 is TGTGCCAGCACCGGACGACAGGGCTCTGGAAACACCATATATTTT. Amino acid sequence: CASTGRQGSGNTIYF. The rearrangement uses TRBV28 and TRBJ1-3; 7 nucleotides match TRBD1. The germline V gene encodes CDR1 MDHEN and CDR2 SYDVKM. CDR3 length: 15 amino acids. Trimming removed 7 bases from V and 0 bases from J; junction bases left unmatched: 6. Full variable domain (missing parts from reference TRBV28 and TRBJ1-3): DVKVTQSSRYLVKRTGEKVFLECVQDMDHENMFWYRQDPGLGLRLIYFSYDVKMKEKGDIPEGYSVSREKKERFSLILESASTNQTSMYLCASTGRQGSGNTIYFGEGSWLTVV.

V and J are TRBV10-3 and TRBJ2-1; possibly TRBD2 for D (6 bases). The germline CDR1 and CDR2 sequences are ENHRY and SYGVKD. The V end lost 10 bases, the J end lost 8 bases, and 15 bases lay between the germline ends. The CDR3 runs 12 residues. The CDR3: CATGGLSDEQFF. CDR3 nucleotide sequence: TGTGCCACCGGGGGATTGTCGGATGAGCAGTTCTTC.

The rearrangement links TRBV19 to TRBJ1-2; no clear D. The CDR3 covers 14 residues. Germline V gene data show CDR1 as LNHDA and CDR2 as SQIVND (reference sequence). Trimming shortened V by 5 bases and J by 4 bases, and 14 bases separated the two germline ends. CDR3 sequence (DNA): TGTGCCAGTAGTCAGACCCAGACTAGCTATGGCTACACCTTC. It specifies CASSQTQTSYGYTF.

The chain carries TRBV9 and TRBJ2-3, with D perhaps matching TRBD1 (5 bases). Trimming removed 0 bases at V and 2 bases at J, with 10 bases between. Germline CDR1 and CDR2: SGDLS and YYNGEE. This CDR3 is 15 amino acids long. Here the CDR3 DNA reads TGTGCCAGCAGCGTAGGAACAGGACCCACAGATACGCAGTATTTT. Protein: CASSVGTGPTDTQYF.

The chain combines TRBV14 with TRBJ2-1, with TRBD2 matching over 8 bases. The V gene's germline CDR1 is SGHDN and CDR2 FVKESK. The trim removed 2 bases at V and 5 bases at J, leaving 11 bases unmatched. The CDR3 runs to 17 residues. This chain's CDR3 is CASSQRLAGRRNNEQFF. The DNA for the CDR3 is TGTGCCAGCAGCCAACGCTTAGCGGGGCGACGCAACAATGAGCAGTTCTTC.

The CDR3 loop is CASSQDGTATGEQFF. The CDR3 DNA reads TGTGCCAGCAGCCAAGACGGGACAGCCACTGGTGAGCAGTTCTTC. The chain carries TRBV14 and TRBJ2-1; TRBD1 matches 7 bases. The CDR3 runs to 15 residues. V lost 0 bases to trimming and J lost 9 bases; unmatched junction nucleotides: 8. Germline lookup yields CDR1 SGHDN and CDR2 FVKESK.

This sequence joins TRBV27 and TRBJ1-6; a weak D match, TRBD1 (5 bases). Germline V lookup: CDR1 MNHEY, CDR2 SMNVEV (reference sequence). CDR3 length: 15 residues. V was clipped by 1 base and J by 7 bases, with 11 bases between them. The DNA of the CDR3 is TGTGCCAGCAGTTTATTCAGGGTTTTAAATTCACCCCTCCACTTT. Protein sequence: CASSLFRVLNSPLHF.

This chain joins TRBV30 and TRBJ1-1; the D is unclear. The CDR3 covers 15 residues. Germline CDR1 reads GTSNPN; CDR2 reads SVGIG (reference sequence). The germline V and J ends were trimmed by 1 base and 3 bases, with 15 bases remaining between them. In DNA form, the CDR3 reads TGTGCCTGGAGTGAATCCTACAGCGGTGACACTGAAGCTTTCTTT. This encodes CAWSESYSGDTEAFF.